The T cell receptor beta chain under discussion was sequenced for a study of control samples from healthy donors and cancer patients. Repertoires were generated with immunoSEQ multiplex PCR, while TCRdb's copy carries only in-frame clones and drops some. The sample has a few hundred thousand clones; more than 80% are singletons. This receptor was obtained from a man in his forties or fifties with head and neck cancer. The sequencing sample was made of PBMCs.

This CDR3 is CASSSPGTGPNQPQHF. DNA for the CDR3: TGTGCCAGCAGTTCCCCTGGGACAGGGCCAAATCAGCCCCAGCATTTT. V usage is TRBV28 and J usage is TRBJ1-5; the match to TRBD1 covers 9 bases. Trimming at V came to 4 bases and at J to 4 bases, leaving 8 bases not matched to a gene. Per germline, CDR1 MDHEN and CDR2 SYDVKM. CDR3 length: 16 amino acids.